Below are 10 T cell receptor beta chains sequenced from a single sample in a study of cytomegalovirus exposure and HLA in healthy donors. Both 60 Vbeta primers and 13 Jbeta primers went into the PCR. Profiling relied on immunoSEQ multiplex PCR, and the TCRdb table lists in-frame clones only, not all of them. The table records 200,000 to 300,000 clones, 82% of them present only once. Sequencing was done on a sample of PBMCs. Source of these receptors: a woman aged 40 to 55 in good health and CMV-seropositive.

The chain recombines TRBV9 with TRBJ1-2; 7 bases are a match to TRBD1. Germline V gene sequence: CDR1 SGDLS, CDR2 YYNGEE. The CDR3 is 17 residues long. V gave up 0 bases and J gave up 0 bases; unmatched junction bases: 8. The DNA for the CDR3 is TGTGCCAGCAGCGTAGAGGGGGCGGTCTTAGCTAACTATGGCTACACCTTC. Translating it yields CASSVEGAVLANYGYTF. Using reference TRBV9 and TRBJ1-2 for the parts outside the CDR3, the full variable domain is DSGVTQTPKHLITATGQRVTLRCSPRSGDLSVYWYQQSLDQGLQFLIQYYNGEERAKGNILERFSAQQFPDLHSELNLSSLELGDSALYFCASSVEGAVLANYGYTFGSGTRLTVV.

The rearrangement links TRBV5-1 to TRBJ1-5; 7 positions match TRBD1. J gave up 3 bases and V 1 base, and 4 bases lay outside the gene matches. CDR1 and CDR2 (germline): SGHRS, YFSETQ. The CDR3 has 15 residues. The CDR3 here is CASSLSEGANQPQHF. The CDR3 bases are TGCGCCAGCAGCTTGTCCGAGGGGGCCAATCAGCCCCAGCATTTT.

The V gene is TRBV11-2, the J gene TRBJ1-2, with 8 bases lining up with TRBD1. This CDR3 region has 14 residues. Germline values: CDR1 SGHAT, CDR2 FQNNGV. V was clipped by 5 bases and J by 1 base; unmatched bases: 3. The CDR3 region is CASSRDRFNYGYTF. The DNA for the CDR3 is TGTGCCAGCAGCAGGGACAGGTTTAACTATGGCTACACCTTC.

The chain combines TRBV11-2 with TRBJ2-1, with 8 bases lining up with TRBD2. This CDR3 is 16 amino acids long. Germline trimming cut 6 bases from V and 4 bases from J; bases unmatched to any gene: 11. Germline CDR1 reads SGHAT; CDR2 reads FQNNGV. The DNA for the CDR3 is TGTGCCAGCAGGAGCATAAGCGGGGGATTATACAATGAGCAGTTCTTC. Translating gives CASRSISGGLYNEQFF. Full variable domain (rest looked up from reference TRBV11-2 and TRBJ2-1): EAGVAQSPRYKIIEKRQSVAFWCNPISGHATLYWYQQILGQGPKLLIQFQNNGVVDDSQLPKDRFSAERLKGVDSTLKIQPAKLEDSAVYLCASRSISGGLYNEQFFGPGTRLTVL.

V and J are TRBV7-2 and TRBJ2-5; D possibly corresponds to TRBD2 (6 bases). V was trimmed by 5 bases and J by 5 bases, leaving 18 bases between them. CDR3 size: 15 residues. CDR1 and CDR2 from the germline V gene are SGHTA and FQGNSA. The CDR3 spells CASSRVAASGETQYF. The DNA for the CDR3 is TGTGCCAGCAGCCGTGTAGCGGCCTCCGGGGAGACCCAGTACTTC. Based on the CDR3 plus reference TRBV7-2 and TRBJ2-5, the full variable domain is GAGVSQSPSNKVTEKGKDVELRCDPISGHTALYWYRQSLGQGLEFLIYFQGNSAPDKSGLPSDRFSAERTGGSVSTLTIQRTQQEDSAVYLCASSRVAASGETQYFGPGTRLLVL.

The DNA for the CDR3 is TGCGCCAGCAGCCAACGTCTGGCTGGGGTGGCTAGCGGGCGTTGGGGGGAGACCCAGTACTTC. This translates into CASSQRLAGVASGRWGETQYF. The rearrangement links TRBV4-3 to TRBJ2-5; 8 bases are shared with TRBD2. V shed 2 bases and J 5 bases; nucleotides not matched to a gene: 25. Per germline, CDR1 LGHNA and CDR2 YSLEER. The CDR3 extends over 21 amino acids.

V and J are TRBV25-1 and TRBJ1-1, with D maybe TRBD1 (6 bases). The CDR3 length is 13 residues. CDR1 and CDR2 from the germline V gene are MGHDK and SYGVNS. V dropped 8 bases and J dropped 2 bases, with 12 bases sitting between them. The CDR3 coding sequence is TGTGCCAGCGGTACGGGGGGCAACACTGAAGCTTTCTTT. As protein: CASGTGGNTEAFF.

Concerning this clone itself: This specimen includes other DNA sequences encoding the same CDR3. This chain links TRBV7-3 with TRBJ1-1, with a possible D match to TRBD1 (6 bases). The CDR3 extends over 14 amino acids. Trimming removed 0 bases from V and 1 base from J, with 6 bases in between. Germline loops: CDR1 SGHTA, CDR2 FQGTGA. The DNA of the CDR3 is TGTGCCAGCAGCTTAACAGGGGGGAACACTGAAGCTTTCTTT. It codes for CASSLTGGNTEAFF.

In this sample, this clone turned up a few times. The chain has TRBV7-2 and TRBJ1-2, with 8 nucleotides matching TRBD1. Germline-derived CDR1 and CDR2 are SGHTA and FQGNSA. The CDR3 is made up of 13 amino acids. Trimming took 5 bases from V and 3 from J; bases not matched to a gene: 2. CDR3 sequence: CASSQTGDYGYTF. Here the CDR3 DNA reads TGTGCCAGCAGCCAGACAGGGGACTATGGCTACACCTTC. Full variable domain (rest looked up from reference TRBV7-2 and TRBJ1-2): GAGVSQSPSNKVTEKGKDVELRCDPISGHTALYWYRQSLGQGLEFLIYFQGNSAPDKSGLPSDRFSAERTGGSVSTLTIQRTQQEDSAVYLCASSQTGDYGYTFGSGTRLTVV.

This sequence joins TRBV6-5 and TRBJ1-5, with D hard to call. V dropped 2 bases and J dropped 4 bases, with 6 bases sitting between them. In germline, CDR1 is MNHEY, CDR2 SVGAGI. The CDR3 has 13 residues. CDR3 amino acids: CASSYERNQPQHF. The CDR3, as DNA: TGTGCCAGCAGTTACGAGCGGAATCAGCCCCAGCATTTT.